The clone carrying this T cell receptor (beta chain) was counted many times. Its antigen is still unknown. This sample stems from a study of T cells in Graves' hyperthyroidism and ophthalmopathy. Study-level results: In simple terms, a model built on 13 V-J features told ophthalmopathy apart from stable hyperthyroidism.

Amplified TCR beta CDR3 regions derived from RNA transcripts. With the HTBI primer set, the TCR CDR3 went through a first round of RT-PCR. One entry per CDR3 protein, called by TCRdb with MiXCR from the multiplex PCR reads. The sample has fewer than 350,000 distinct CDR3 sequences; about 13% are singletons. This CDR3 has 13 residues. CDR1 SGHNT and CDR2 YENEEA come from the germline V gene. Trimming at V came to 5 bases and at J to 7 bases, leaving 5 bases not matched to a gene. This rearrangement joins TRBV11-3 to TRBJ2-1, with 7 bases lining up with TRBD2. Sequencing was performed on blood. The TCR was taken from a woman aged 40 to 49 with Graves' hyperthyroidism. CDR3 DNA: TGTGCCAGCAGCAATAGGGAGGGAAATGAGCAGTTCTTC. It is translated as CASSNREGNEQFF.